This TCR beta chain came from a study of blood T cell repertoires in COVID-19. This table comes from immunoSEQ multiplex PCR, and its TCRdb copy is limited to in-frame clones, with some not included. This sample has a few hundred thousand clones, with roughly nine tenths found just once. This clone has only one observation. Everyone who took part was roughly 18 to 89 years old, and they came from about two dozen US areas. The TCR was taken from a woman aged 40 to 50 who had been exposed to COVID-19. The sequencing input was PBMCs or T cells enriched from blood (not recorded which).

CDR3 DNA: TGCGCCAGCAGAAGGACCAGGGGAGAAGAGACCCAGTACTTC. Translation gives CASRRTRGEETQYF. The chain is built from TRBV10-2 and TRBJ2-5; D possibly corresponds to TRBD1 (6 bases). CDR3 size: 14 residues. In germline, CDR1 is WSHSY, CDR2 SAAADI. V dropped 6 bases and J dropped 3 bases, with 14 bases sitting between them.